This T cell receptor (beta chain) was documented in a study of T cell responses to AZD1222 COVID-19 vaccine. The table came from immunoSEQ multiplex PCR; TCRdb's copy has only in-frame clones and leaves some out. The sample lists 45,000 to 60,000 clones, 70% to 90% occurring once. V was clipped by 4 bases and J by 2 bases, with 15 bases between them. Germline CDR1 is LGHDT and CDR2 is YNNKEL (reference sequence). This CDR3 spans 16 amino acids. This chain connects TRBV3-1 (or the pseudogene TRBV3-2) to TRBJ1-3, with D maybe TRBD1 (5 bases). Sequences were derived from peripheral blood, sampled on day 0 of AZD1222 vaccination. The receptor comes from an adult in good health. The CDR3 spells CASSPGQENAGNTIYF. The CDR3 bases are TGTGCCAGCAGCCCTGGACAAGAAAACGCTGGAAACACCATATATTTT.